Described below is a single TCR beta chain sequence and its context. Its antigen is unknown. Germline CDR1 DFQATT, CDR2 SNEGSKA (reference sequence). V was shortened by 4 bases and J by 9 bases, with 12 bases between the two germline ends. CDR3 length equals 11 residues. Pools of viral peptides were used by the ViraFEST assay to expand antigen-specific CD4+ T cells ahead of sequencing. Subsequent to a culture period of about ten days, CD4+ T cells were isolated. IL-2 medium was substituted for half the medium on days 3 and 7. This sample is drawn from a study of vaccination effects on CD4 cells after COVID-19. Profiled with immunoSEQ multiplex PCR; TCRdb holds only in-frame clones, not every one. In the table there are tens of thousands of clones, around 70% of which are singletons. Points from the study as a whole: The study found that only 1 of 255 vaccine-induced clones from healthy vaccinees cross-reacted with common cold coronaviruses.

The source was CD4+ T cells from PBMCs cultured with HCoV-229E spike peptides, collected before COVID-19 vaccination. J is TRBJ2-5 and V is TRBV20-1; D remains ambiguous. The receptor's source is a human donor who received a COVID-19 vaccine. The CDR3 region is CSATPWRAQYF. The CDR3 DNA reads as TGCAGTGCTACGCCGTGGCGAGCCCAGTACTTC.